This T cell receptor beta chain emerged from a study of control samples from healthy donors and cancer patients. Clones were sequenced by immunoSEQ multiplex PCR, and TCRdb holds only the in-frame ones, with some missing. Among 130,000 to 150,000 clones listed, approximately 91% were seen once. Material: blood. The origin of this receptor is a man aged 25 to 40 in good health.

Written as DNA, the CDR3 is TGTGCTAGTGGTCCTACCGACAGGAATTTCTCACCCCTCCACTTT. It codes for CASGPTDRNFSPLHF. The rearrangement uses TRBV12-5 and TRBJ1-6; TRBD1 might be the D (6 bases). Looked up from germline, CDR1 is LGHNT and CDR2 is FRNRAP. This CDR3 comprises 15 residues. V was clipped by 5 bases and J by 10 bases, with 18 bases between them. The variable domain in full, completed from reference TRBV12-5 and TRBJ1-6, reads DARVTQTPRHKVTEMGQEVTMRCQPILGHNTVFWYRQTMMQGLELLAYFRNRAPLDDSGMPKDRFSAEMPDATLATLKIQPSEPRDSAVYFCASGPTDRNFSPLHFGNGTRLTVT.